This entry features one TCR beta chain sequence. Germline CDR1 and CDR2: GTSNPN and SVGIG (reference sequence). V was trimmed by 0 bases and J by 0 bases, leaving 12 bases between them. The CDR3 length is 16 residues. The protocol was immunoSEQ multiplex PCR, while the TCRdb copy is restricted to in-frame clones and leaves out a portion. In the table there are about 50,000 clones, approximately 93% of which are singletons. The sample comprised PBMCs. The sequence was obtained from a man in his forties with rheumatoid arthritis. The chain combines TRBV30 with TRBJ1-5; D not certain. The CDR3 bases are TGTGCCTGGAGTGTACGTAGTACAGCTAGCAATCAGCCCCAGCATTTT. Translation: CAWSVRSTASNQPQHF.